This T cell receptor beta chain was observed in a study of post-analysis software for immune sequencing data (dated by TCRdb to between 2014 and 2016). With respect to the entire study: Relapsing-remitting, secondary progressive and progressive-relapsing multiple sclerosis were recorded as disease courses, and subtype annotation was lacking for some patients. Patient repertoires were compared against ten to twelve previously published healthy control repertoires from donors aged about 6 to 26 years. A subset of samples was prepared in parallel using single-end sample barcoding, then pooled and co-amplified after Illumina adapter ligation. Points the paper makes about the study in general: The control group was slightly older than the multiple sclerosis patient group. A handful of TRBV segments, including TRBV5-6, TRBV5-1 and TRBV20-1, were significantly more frequent in patients than controls. Direct clustering with F measure showed strong co-clustering of samples prepared in the same batch, prompting a batch-effect correction. Normalized Chao1 diversity was significantly lower in multiple sclerosis patients than controls, suggesting substantial peripheral T-cell clonal expansion.

Based on the germline V gene, the CDR1 and CDR2 sequences are SGHRS and YFSETQ. Trimming takes 4 bases from V and 4 bases from J, and the germline ends sit 17 bases apart. From its cysteine to its phenylalanine, the CDR3 spans 15 amino acids. The retained sequence is limited to the CDR3, 45 bases, with the frame set at the first base. Regarding this clonotype: The clone's antigen remains unknown. Qualities for individual bases were not recorded, and no much larger clone is one base off.

To demonstrate the VDJtools post-analysis software, the study profiled TCR beta repertoires from the peripheral blood of approximately twelve young patients with multiple sclerosis. The multiple sclerosis patients were children and adolescents between roughly 6 and 17 years of age. The protocol used for the library was PCR. The data were produced on an Illumina HiSeq 2500. To reduce PCR and sequencing biases, unique molecular identifiers were incorporated into the TCR beta cDNA libraries. Every 1 to 10 million input T cells yielded about 500,000 cDNA molecules, meaning each molecule approximated one T cell. The same protocol used for the earlier healthy control dataset was applied to prepare and sequence the patient libraries. Samples belonging to the same batch were prepared together, multiplexed and sequenced on a shared HiSeq lane. The paper's processing steps were these. Raw barcoded reads were processed with MIGEC, and single-read molecular identifier groups were discarded before consensus assembly and CDR3 extraction. VDJtools was used for post-analysis of the clonotype tables, and diversity was normalized by down-sampling every dataset to the size of the smallest sample. Repertoire overlap clustering matched CDR3 amino acid but not nucleotide sequences to correct batch-related cross-sample contamination. The public reads were reanalyzed by TCRdb: fastp trimming at Q25, MiXCR alignment, in-frame beta chains only. Merged by CDR3 protein, the rows form single entries marked with the most common genes and DNA. The V and J calls reflect TCRdb's pipeline rather than the authors' work. The sample data list about 460,000 distinct CDR3 sequences, and 40% to 55% of these were observed just once. The ten largest clones represent 9.5% to 13% of the sample.

The TCR was taken from a girl between 10 and 17 years old with multiple sclerosis. Material: blood. This sequence uses TRBV5-1 and TRBJ1-1, with a weak D call of TRBD1 (6 bases match). The sequence in DNA is TGCGCCAGCAGCCTGACGGACAGCGGGAGCACTGAAGCTTTCTTT. Its protein reads: CASSLTDSGSTEAFF.